The clone carrying this T cell receptor beta chain was seen many times. What it binds is unknown. The data were obtained in a study of identical twins. Template switching created a universal primer site, and the cDNA included unique molecular identifiers. From the 5' RACE reads, TCRdb called clonotypes with MiXCR, one entry per CDR3 protein. The data contain approximately 470,000 distinct CDR3 sequences, 11% to 15% of them singletons. Trimming stripped 0 bases from V and 6 bases from J, with 21 bases between. Germline V CDR1 and CDR2: SGHRS, YFSETQ. This CDR3 comprises 17 residues. Study outcomes and limitations: There were fewer insertions in abundant cord blood beta clonotypes, but memory repertoires showed no such pattern.

These data also formed part of another study, on yellow fever vaccine responses in identical twins.

The receptor was derived from a woman younger than 30 in good health. The sequenced sample consisted of CD4+ T cells sorted from blood. The V and J genes are TRBV5-1 and TRBJ1-2; perhaps TRBD1 as D (5 bases). The CDR3: CASSLGTLTLLGHGYTF. In nucleotides, the CDR3 is TGCGCCAGCAGCTTGGGGACACTCACCCTCCTTGGGCATGGCTACACCTTC.